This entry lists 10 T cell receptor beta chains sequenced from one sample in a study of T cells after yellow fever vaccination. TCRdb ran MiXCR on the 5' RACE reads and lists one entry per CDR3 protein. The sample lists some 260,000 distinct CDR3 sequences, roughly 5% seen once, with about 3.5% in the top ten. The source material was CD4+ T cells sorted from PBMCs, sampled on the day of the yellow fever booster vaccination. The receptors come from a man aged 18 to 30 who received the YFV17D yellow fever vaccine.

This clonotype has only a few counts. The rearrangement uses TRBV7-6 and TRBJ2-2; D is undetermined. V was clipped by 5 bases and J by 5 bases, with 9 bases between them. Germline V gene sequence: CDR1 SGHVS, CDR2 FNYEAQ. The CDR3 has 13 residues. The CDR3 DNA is TGTGCCAGCAGCGCCCATCTAACCGGGGAGCTGTTTTTT. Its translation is CASSAHLTGELFF.

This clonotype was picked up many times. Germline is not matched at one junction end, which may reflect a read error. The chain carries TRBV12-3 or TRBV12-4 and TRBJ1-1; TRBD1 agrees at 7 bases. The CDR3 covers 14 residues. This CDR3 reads CASSLAGGNTEAFF. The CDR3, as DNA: TGCGCCAGCAGCTTGGCAGGGGGAAACACTGAAGCTTTCTTT.

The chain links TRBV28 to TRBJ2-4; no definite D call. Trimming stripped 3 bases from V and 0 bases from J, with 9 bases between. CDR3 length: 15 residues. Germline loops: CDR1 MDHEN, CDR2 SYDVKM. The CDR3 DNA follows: TGTGCCAGCAGTTTGGCCACCTTAGCCAAAAACATTCAGTACTTC. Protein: CASSLATLAKNIQYF. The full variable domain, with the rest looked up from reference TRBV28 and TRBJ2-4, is DVKVTQSSRYLVKRTGEKVFLECVQDMDHENMFWYRQDPGLGLRLIYFSYDVKMKEKGDIPEGYSVSREKKERFSLILESASTNQTSMYLCASSLATLAKNIQYFGAGTRLSVL.

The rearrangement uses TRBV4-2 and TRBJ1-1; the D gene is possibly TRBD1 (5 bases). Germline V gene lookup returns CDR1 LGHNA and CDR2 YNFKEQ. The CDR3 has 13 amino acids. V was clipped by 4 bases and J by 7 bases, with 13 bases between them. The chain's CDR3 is CASSPTEVNEAFF. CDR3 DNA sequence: TGTGCCAGCAGCCCGACAGAGGTGAATGAAGCTTTCTTT.

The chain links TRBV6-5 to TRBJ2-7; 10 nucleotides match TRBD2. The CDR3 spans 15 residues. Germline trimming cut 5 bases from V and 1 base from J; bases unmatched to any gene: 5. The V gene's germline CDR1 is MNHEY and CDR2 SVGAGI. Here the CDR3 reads CASSPSGGGSYEQYV. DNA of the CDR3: TGTGCCAGCAGTCCTAGCGGGGGTGGTTCCTACGAGCAGTACGTC.

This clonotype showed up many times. The chain's CDR3 is CASSFGNSGANVLTF. The CDR3 DNA follows: TGTGCCAGCAGCTTCGGTAACTCTGGGGCCAACGTCCTGACTTTC. The genes are TRBV5-5 and TRBJ2-6; no reliable D call. Germline-derived CDR1 and CDR2 are SGHKS and YYEKEE (reference sequence). Trimming took off 2 bases at V and 0 bases at J, with 6 bases between the two ends. The CDR3 totals 15 residues.

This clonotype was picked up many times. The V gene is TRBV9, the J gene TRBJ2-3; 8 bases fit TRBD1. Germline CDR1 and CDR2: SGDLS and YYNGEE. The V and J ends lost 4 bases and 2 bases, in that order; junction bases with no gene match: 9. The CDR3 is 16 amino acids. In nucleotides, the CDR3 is TGTGCCAGCAGCCCCCCAGGACAGGGACCCACAGATACGCAGTATTTT. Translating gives CASSPPGQGPTDTQYF.

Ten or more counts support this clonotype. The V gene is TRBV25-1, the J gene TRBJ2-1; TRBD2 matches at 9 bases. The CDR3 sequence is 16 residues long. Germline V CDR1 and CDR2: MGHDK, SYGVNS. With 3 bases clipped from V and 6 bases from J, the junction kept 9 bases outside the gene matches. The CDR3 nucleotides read TGTGCCAGCAGTGAGAGTCTAGCGGGGCACCCCAATGAGCAGTTCTTC. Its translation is CASSESLAGHPNEQFF.

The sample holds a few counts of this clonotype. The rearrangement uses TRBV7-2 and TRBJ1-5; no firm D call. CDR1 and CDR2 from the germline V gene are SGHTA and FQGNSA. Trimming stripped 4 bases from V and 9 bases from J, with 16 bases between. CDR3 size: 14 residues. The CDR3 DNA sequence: TGTGCCAGCAGCTCGGACGGTGGGTATCGGCCCCAGCATTTT. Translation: CASSSDGGYRPQHF.

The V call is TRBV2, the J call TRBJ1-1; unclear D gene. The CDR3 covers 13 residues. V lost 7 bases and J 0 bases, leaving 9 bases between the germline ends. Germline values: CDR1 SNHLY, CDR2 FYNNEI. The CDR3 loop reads CASTATLNTEAFF. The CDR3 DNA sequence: TGTGCCAGCACAGCGACACTGAACACTGAAGCTTTCTTT.